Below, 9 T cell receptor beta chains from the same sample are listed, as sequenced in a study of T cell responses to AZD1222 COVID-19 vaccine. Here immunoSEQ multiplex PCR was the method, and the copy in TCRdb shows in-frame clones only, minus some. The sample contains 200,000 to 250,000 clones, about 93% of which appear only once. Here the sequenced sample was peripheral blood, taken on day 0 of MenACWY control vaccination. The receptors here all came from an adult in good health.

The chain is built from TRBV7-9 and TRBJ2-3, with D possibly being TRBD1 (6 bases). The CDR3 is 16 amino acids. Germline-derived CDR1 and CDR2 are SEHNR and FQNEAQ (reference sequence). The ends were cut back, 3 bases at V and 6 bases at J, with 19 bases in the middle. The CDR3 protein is CASSFLQGRGADTQYF. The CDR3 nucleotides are TGTGCCAGCAGCTTCTTGCAGGGCAGGGGCGCGGATACGCAGTATTTT.

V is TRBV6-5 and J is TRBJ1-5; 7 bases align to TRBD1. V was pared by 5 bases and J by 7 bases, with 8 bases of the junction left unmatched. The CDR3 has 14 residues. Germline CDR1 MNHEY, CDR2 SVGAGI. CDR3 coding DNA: TGTGCCAGCAGTCAGGGACAGTTTAGGCAGCCCCAGCATTTT. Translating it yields CASSQGQFRQPQHF.

CDR3 loop: CASSLRGGGVGDTQYF. The CDR3 DNA sequence: TGTGCCAGCAGCCTTCGGGGCGGGGGGGTTGGAGATACGCAGTATTTT. The chain joins TRBV9 to TRBJ2-3; 9 bases map to TRBD2. Germline-derived CDR1 and CDR2 are SGDLS and YYNGEE. The CDR3 runs 16 residues. V shed 4 bases, J shed 5 bases, and the junction held 11 bases outside the gene matches. The variable domain in full, completed from reference TRBV9 and TRBJ2-3, reads DSGVTQTPKHLITATGQRVTLRCSPRSGDLSVYWYQQSLDQGLQFLIQYYNGEERAKGNILERFSAQQFPDLHSELNLSSLELGDSALYFCASSLRGGGVGDTQYFGPGTRLTVL.

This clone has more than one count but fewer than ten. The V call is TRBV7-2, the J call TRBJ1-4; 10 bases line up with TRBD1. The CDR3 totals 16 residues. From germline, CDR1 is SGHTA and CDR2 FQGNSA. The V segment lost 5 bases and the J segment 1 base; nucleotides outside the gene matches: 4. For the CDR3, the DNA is TGTGCCAGCAGCCCCGGACAGGGGGGAACTAATGAAAAACTGTTTTTT. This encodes CASSPGQGGTNEKLFF.

Written as DNA, the CDR3 is TGTGCCAGCAGCTCCCTCCCGGGGGCTGAAGCTTTCTTT. Translating it yields CASSSLPGAEAFF. The chain couples TRBV7-6 to TRBJ1-1; tentatively, D is TRBD1 (5 bases). Germline CDR1 and CDR2: SGHVS and FNYEAQ. V dropped 4 bases and J dropped 6 bases, with 12 bases sitting between them. The CDR3 sequence is 13 residues long. Supplemented by reference TRBV7-6 and TRBJ1-1, the full variable domain reads GAGVSQSPRYKVTKRGQDVALRCDPISGHVSLYWYRQALGQGPEFLTYFNYEAQQDKSGLPNDRFSAERPEGSISTLTIQRTEQRDSAMYRCASSSLPGAEAFFGQGTRLTVV.

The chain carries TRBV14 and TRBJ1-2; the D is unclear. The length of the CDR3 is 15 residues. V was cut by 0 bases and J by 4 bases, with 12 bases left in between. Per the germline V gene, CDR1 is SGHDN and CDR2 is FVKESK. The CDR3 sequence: CASSQERLRGYGYTF. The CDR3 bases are TGTGCCAGCAGCCAAGAGCGCCTGCGGGGCTATGGCTACACCTTC.

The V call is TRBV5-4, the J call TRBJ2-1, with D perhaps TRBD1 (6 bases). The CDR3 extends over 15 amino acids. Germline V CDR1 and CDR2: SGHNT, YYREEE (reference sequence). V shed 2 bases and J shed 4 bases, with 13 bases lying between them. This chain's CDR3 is CASSLGGQLYNEQFF. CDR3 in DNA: TGTGCCAGCAGCTTAGGTGGACAGCTATACAATGAGCAGTTCTTC.

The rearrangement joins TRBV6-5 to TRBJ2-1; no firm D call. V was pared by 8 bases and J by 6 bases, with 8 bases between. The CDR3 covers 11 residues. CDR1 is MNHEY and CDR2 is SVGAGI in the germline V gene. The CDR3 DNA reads TGTGCCAGCCTTAACTTCAATGAGCAGTTCTTC. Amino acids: CASLNFNEQFF.

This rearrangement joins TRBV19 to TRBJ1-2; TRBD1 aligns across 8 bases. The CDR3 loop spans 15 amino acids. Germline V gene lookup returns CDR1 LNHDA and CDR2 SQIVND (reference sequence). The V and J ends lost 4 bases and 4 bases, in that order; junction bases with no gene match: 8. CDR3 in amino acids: CASSTRTGSVYGYTF. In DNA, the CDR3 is TGTGCCAGTAGTACAAGGACAGGGAGCGTCTATGGCTACACCTTC. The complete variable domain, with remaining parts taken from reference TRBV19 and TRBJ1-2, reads DGGITQSPKYLFRKEGQNVTLSCEQNLNHDAMYWYRQDPGQGLRLIYYSQIVNDFQKGDIAEGYSVSREKKESFPLTVTSAQKNPTAFYLCASSTRTGSVYGYTFGSGTRLTVV.